This record looks at one T cell receptor beta chain sequence and its context. The record originates from a study of blood T cells in healthy people across ages. Next came a second PCR, run for about 7 to 12 cycles, which used a sample-barcoded 5' primer along with a J-beta primer mix. TCRdb re-derived calls from the 5' RACE reads in MiXCR, one entry per CDR3 protein. The profile shows about 1.6 million distinct CDR3 sequences, about 35% of them singletons. The CDR3 extends over 15 amino acids. Unmatched junction bases numbered 6, after V lost 5 bases and J lost 3 bases. Germline values: CDR1 SEHNR, CDR2 FQNEAQ (reference sequence).

This clonotype originated in a woman under 40 in good health. The chain carries TRBV7-9 and TRBJ2-7; TRBD2 aligns across 11 bases. The source material was blood. The CDR3 DNA is TGTGCCAGCAGCCCAACTAGCGGGAGTGACTACGAGCAGTACTTC. This codes for CASSPTSGSDYEQYF.